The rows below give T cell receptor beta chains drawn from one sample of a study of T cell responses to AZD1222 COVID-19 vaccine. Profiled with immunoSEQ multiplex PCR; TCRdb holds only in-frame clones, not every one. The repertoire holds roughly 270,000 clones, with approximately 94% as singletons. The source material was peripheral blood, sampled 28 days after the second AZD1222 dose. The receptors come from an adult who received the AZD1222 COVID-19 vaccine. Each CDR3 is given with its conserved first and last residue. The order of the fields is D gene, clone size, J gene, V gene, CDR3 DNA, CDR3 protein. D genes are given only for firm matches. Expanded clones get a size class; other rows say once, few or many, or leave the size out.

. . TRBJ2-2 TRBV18 TGTGCCAGCTCACCCCAGGGAACCGGGGAGCTGTTTTTT CASSPQGTGELFF
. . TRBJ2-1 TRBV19 TGTGCCAGTAGTATAGCTGGCTTGCTTTCCTCCTACAATGAGCAGTTCTTC CASSIAGLLSSYNEQFF
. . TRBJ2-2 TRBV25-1 TGTGCCAGCAGCCCTCCCGGACCCACCGGGGAGCTGTTTTTT CASSPPGPTGELFF
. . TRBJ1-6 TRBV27 TGTGCCAGCAGCCCAACAGGGCTCCGCTTCACCCTCCACTTT CASSPTGLRFTLHF
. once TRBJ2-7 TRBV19 TGTGCCAGTAGTACCCCCGGGACACGATCCTACGAGCAGTACTTC CASSTPGTRSYEQYF
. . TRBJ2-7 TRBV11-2 TGTGCCAGCAGCTCGACCAGGGGTCGCCACGAGCAGTACTTC CASSSTRGRHEQYF
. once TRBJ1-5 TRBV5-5 TGTGCCAGCAGCCGACAGGTTTTAGACCAGCCCCAGCATTTT CASSRQVLDQPQHF
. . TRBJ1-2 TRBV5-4 TGTGCCAGCAGCGCCACGGGGGGACAAACTATCTATGGCTACACCTTC CASSATGGQTIYGYTF
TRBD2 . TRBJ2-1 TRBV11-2 TGTGCCAGCAGCGCCTCCGGGGCGGGGGGTCCCAATGAGCAGTTCTTC CASSASGAGGPNEQFF
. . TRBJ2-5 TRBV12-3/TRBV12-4 TGTGCCAGCAGTCTTAGCGGCCAAGAGACCCAGTACTTC CASSLSGQETQYF
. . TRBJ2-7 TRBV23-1 TGCGCCAGCAGTCAATCGCTAACCAGCTACGAGCAGTACTTC CASSQSLTSYEQYF
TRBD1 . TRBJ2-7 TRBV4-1 TGCGCCAGCAGCCCCCTGGCAGAGGGGGCGGCCGAGCAGTACTTC CASSPLAEGAAEQYF
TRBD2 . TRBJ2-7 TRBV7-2 TGTGCCAGCAGCTTACGGTTAGCGGGAAACGACGAGCAGTACTTC CASSLRLAGNDEQYF
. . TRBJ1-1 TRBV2 TGTGCCAGCAGTCAAAATCGGCAAGCTTTCTTT CASSQNRQAFF
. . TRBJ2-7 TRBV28 TGTGCCAGCGGAGGCAGCGTGGAGCAGTACTTC CASGGSVEQYF
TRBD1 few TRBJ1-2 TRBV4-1 TGCGCCAGCAGCCCTGGACAGGGACAGTACGATGGCTACACCTTC CASSPGQGQYDGYTF
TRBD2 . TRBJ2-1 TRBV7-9 TGTGCCAGCAGGCCCCGAATAGCGGGGGGTCAGTACAATGAGCAGTTCTTC CASRPRIAGGQYNEQFF
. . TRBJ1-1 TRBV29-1 TGCAGCGCCCGGGAGAACACTGAAGCTTTCTTT CSARENTEAFF
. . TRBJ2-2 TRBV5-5 TGTGCCAGCAGCTTAAAAGCAGTTACCGGGACACCTAACACCGGGGAGCTGTTTTTT CASSLKAVTGTPNTGELFF
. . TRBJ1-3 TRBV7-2 TGTGCCAGCAGCGCCCAGTCTGGAAACACCATATATTTT CASSAQSGNTIYF
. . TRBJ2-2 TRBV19 TGTGCCAGTAGTTTTGACGGGGAGCTGTTTTTT CASSFDGELFF
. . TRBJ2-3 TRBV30 TGTGCCTGGAGCTTTGAGGGGGGGGTTAGGACAGATACGCAGTATTTT CAWSFEGGVRTDTQYF
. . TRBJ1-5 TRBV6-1 TGTGCCAGCAGTGAAGGGTTGGGGCAGCCCCAGCATTTT CASSEGLGQPQHF
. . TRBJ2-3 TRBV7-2 TGTGCCAGCAGCTTAAGTCAGCGCGGAGATACGCAGTATTTT CASSLSQRGDTQYF
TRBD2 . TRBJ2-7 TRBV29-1 TGCAGCGTTGAAGGGCTAGCGGGAGGTGACTACGAGCAGTACTTC CSVEGLAGGDYEQYF
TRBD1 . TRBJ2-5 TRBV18 TGTGCCAGCTCACCGACAGGGGGAGGTTTGGAGACCCAGTACTTC CASSPTGGGLETQYF
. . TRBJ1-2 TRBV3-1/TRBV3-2 TGTGCCAGCAGCCAAGATTCGGGCCCGGGGGGCCTCGGCTATGGCTACACCTTC CASSQDSGPGGLGYGYTF
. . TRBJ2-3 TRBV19 TGTGCCAGTAGTATAGGGCGCCAGATGAGGGATACGCAGTATTTT CASSIGRQMRDTQYF
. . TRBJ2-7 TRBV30 TGTGCCTGGAGTGTAACCGGGGGTGAGCAGTACTTC CAWSVTGGEQYF
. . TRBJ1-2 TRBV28 TGTGCCAGCAGTCCTCTCGCGCACTATGGCTACACCTTC CASSPLAHYGYTF
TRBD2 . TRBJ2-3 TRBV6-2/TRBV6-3 TGTGCCAGCAGTCTACGACTAGCGGGGAATTCAGTAACAGATACGCAGTATTTT CASSLRLAGNSVTDTQYF
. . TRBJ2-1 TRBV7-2 TGTGCCAGCAGCCCCTGGAGGCGGAATGAGCAGTTCTTC CASSPWRRNEQFF
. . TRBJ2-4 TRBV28 TGTGCCAGCAGCCCGGGACAACTTCAAAACATTCAGTACTTC CASSPGQLQNIQYF
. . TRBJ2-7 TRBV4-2 TGTGCCAGCAGCCAAGATAGTAGGGAGCAGTACTTC CASSQDSREQYF
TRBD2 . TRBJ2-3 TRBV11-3 TGTGCCAGCAGCTTCGGCGGGGGGGGCACAGATACGCAGTATTTT CASSFGGGGTDTQYF
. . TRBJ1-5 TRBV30 TGTGCCTGGAGTGGAAAGCACGACCAAAGAGGGGCCCAGCATTTT CAWSGKHDQRGAQHF
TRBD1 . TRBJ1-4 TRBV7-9 TGTGCCAGCAGCTCAGGACAGGGGGGAACTAATGAAAAACTGTTTTTT CASSSGQGGTNEKLFF
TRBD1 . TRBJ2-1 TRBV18 TGTGCCAGCTCACCACTGGGACAGGGGGTTTGGAATGAGCAGTTCTTC CASSPLGQGVWNEQFF
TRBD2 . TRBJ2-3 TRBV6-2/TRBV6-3 TGTGCCAGCAGTTATCAGCCGGGACTAGCGGTCGACTACACAGATACGCAGTATTTT CASSYQPGLAVDYTDTQYF
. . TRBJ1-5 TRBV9 TGTGCCAGCAGCCCCCTCGCCCCCCAGCATTTT CASSPLAPQHF
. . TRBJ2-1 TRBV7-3 TGTGCCAGCAGCCACGGGGACTCGGTATACAATGAGCAGTTCTTC CASSHGDSVYNEQFF
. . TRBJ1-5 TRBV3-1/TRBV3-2 TGTGCCAGCAGCCAAGGGACATTACAACCCCAGCATTTT CASSQGTLQPQHF
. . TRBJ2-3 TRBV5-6 TGTGCCAGCAGCATCACAGATACGCAGTATTTT CASSITDTQYF
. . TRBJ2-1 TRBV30 TGTGCCTGGAGTACAAATGAGCAGTTCTTC CAWSTNEQFF
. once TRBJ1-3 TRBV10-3 TGTGCCATCAGTGAGGTGAGACTGGGAGTAGCCACCATATATTTT CAISEVRLGVATIYF
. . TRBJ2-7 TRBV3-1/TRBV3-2 TGTGCCAGCAGCCAATCAGAAGGGGAACCGTACTTC CASSQSEGEPYF
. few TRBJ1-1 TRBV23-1 TGCGCCAGCAGTCAATCTGGGGAGGGAGACACTGAAGCTTTCTTT CASSQSGEGDTEAFF
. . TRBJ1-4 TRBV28 TGTGCCAGCCGAGGCATTACTAATGAAAAACTGTTTTTT CASRGITNEKLFF
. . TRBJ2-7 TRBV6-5 TGTGCCAGCTCTCAAGGGACGGCCTACGAGCAGTACTTC CASSQGTAYEQYF
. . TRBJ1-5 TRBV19 TGTGCCAGTAGTATCAGGGATCAGCCCCAGCATTTT CASSIRDQPQHF
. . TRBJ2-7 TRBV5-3 TGTGCCAGAAGCCTACTAATGAGACGACGACACAGCCACTCCTACGAGCAGTACTTC CARSLLMRRRHSHSYEQYF
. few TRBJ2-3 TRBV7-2 TGTGCCAGCAGCTTAGGGGGCGGAGCCCACTCTGGTACGCAGTATTTT CASSLGGGAHSGTQYF
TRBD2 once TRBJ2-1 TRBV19 TGTGCCAGTAGCGCGGGCGGGAGCTCCTACAATGAGCAGTTCTTC CASSAGGSSYNEQFF
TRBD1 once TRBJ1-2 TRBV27 TGTGCCAGCAGTCGCCAGGACAGGGTATTAGGCGGCTACACCTTC CASSRQDRVLGGYTF
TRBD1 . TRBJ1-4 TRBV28 TGTGCCAGCAGTCCGGACAGGGGAGGTAGGGAAAAACTGTTTTTT CASSPDRGGREKLFF
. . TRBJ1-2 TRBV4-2 TGTGCCAGCAGCCAAGATAAAACTCTCCGGCACGGCTACACCTTC CASSQDKTLRHGYTF